The clone carrying this T cell receptor (beta chain) was seen more than once but under ten times. MiXCR, applied by TCRdb to the PCR reads, yields one record per CDR3 protein. The sample lists around 470,000 distinct CDR3 sequences; 20% to 25% were seen once. The CDR3 is made up of 16 amino acids. Trimming cost V 2 bases and J 0 bases, with 12 bases left between them. From germline, CDR1 is PRHDT and CDR2 FYEKMQ (reference sequence). This record comes from a study of molecular identifiers for immune sequencing clone quantification. The chain is built from TRBV13 and TRBJ2-3; D is perhaps TRBD1 (6 bases). Sequenced material: naive CD8+ T cells from blood, with Jurkat cell RNA spiked in. The subset was: FACS-sorted CD8+CD4-CCR7+CD45RA+ naive T cells. The source of this sequence is a human donor in good health. Some libraries in this study had Jurkat cell RNA spiked in. The CDR3 reads CASSLWSGESTDTQYF. The CDR3, as DNA: TGTGCCAGCAGCTTATGGTCAGGGGAAAGCACAGATACGCAGTATTTT.